This TCR beta chain was identified in a study of siplizumab effects on memory and regulatory T cells. Study observations and caveats: Siplizumab conditions gave an average of around 65% Treg-derived mappable alloreactive CD4+ clones, versus 25% to 30% for controls. Naive-or-memory phenotypes were unassignable for roughly 80-97% of proliferating CD4+ or CD8+ clones. Proliferating Tregs taken from siplizumab cultures were not shown to have a confirmed suppressive function.

Sequencing was performed with immunoSEQ multiplex PCR; in TCRdb, only in-frame clones are kept and a portion is missing. The data show 87,000 or so clones, 70% to 90% seen once. This clone was detected once. As yet, its antigen is unknown. V was trimmed by 3 bases and J by 3 bases, leaving 9 bases between them. Germline values: CDR1 MDHEN, CDR2 SYDVKM. The CDR3 is 14 residues long. The chain couples TRBV28 to TRBJ2-4, with D hard to call. Sequencing was performed on CD4+ T cells sorted from blood. The clonotype originates from a human donor in good health. The CDR3 nucleotides read TGTGCCAGCAGTTTGATCGGTGGCAAAAACATTCAGTACTTC. Translating it yields CASSLIGGKNIQYF.